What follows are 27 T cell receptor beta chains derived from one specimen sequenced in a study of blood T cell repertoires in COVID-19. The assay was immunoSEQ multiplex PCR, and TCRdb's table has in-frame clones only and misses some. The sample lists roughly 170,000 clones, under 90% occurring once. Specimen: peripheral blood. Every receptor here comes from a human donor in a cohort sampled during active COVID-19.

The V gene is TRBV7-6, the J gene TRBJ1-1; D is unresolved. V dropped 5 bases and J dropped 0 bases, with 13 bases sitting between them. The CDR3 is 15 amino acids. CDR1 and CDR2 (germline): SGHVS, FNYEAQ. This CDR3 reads CASSTLDTLNTEAFF. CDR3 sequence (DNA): TGTGCCAGCAGCACACTTGACACCTTGAACACTGAAGCTTTCTTT.

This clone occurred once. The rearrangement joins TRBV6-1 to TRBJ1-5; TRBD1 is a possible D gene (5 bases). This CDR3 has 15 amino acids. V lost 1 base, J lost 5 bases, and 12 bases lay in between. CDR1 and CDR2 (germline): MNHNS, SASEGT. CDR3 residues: CASSEGLEGHQPQHF. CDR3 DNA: TGTGCCAGCAGTGAAGGGTTGGAGGGGCATCAGCCCCAGCATTTT.

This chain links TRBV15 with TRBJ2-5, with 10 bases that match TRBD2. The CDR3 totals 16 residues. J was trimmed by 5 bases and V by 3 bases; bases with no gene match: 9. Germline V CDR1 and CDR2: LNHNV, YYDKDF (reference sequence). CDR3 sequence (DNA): TGTGCCACCAGCAGGGGGACTAGCGATGCCCAGGAGACCCAGTACTTC. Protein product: CATSRGTSDAQETQYF. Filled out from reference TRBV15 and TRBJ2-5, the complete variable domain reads DAMVIQNPRYQVTQFGKPVTLSCSQTLNHNVMYWYQQKSSQAPKLLFHYYDKDFNNEADTPDNFQSRRPNTSFCFLDIRSPGLGDTAMYLCATSRGTSDAQETQYFGPGTRLLVL.

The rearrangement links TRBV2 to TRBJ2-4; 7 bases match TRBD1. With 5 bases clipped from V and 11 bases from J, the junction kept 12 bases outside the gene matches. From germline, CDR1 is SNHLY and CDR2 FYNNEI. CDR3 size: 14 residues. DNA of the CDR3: TGTGCCAGCAGTTACTCGAGAACCGGGACAGTTCAGTACTTC. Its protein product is CASSYSRTGTVQYF.

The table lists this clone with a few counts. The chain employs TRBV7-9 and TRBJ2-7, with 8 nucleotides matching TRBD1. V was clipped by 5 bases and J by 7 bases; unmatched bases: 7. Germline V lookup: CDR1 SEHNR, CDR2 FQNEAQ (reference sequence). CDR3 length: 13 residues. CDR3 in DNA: TGTGCCAGCAGCCTAGAGACAGGGGATGAGCAGTACTTC. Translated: CASSLETGDEQYF.

The CDR3 loop reads CAWIMVVRGRTEAFF. DNA for the CDR3: TGTGCCTGGATAATGGTGGTCAGGGGGAGAACTGAAGCTTTCTTT. The chain couples TRBV30 to TRBJ1-1; 7 bases fit TRBD1. With 4 bases clipped from V and 5 bases from J, the junction kept 13 bases outside the gene matches. The CDR3 spans 15 residues. CDR1 is GTSNPN and CDR2 is SVGIG in the germline V gene (reference sequence). The whole variable domain, remainder taken from reference TRBV30 and TRBJ1-1, is SQTIHQWPATLVQPVGSPLSLECTVEGTSNPNLYWYRQAAGRGLQLLFYSVGIGQISSEVPQNLSASRPQDRQFILSSKKLLLSDSGFYLCAWIMVVRGRTEAFFGQGTRLTVV.

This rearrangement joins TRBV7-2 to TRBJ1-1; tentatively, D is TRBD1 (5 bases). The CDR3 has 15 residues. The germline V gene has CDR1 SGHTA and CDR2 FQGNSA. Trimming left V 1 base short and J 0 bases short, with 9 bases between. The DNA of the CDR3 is TGTGCCAGCAGCTTAGGAACAGGCCTGAACACTGAAGCTTTCTTT. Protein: CASSLGTGLNTEAFF. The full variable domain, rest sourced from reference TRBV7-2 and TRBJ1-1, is GAGVSQSPSNKVTEKGKDVELRCDPISGHTALYWYRQSLGQGLEFLIYFQGNSAPDKSGLPSDRFSAERTGGSVSTLTIQRTQQEDSAVYLCASSLGTGLNTEAFFGQGTRLTVV.

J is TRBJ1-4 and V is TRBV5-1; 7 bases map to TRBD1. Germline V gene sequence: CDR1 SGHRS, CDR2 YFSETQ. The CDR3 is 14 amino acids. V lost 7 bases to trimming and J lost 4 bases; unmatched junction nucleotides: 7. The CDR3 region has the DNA TGCGCCAGCTGCCCCGGGACAGATAATGAAAAACTGTTTTTT. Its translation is CASCPGTDNEKLFF.

In DNA form, the CDR3 reads TGTGCTAGTGGTTTGGTACTTACCCGTGAGCGGATTCACGAGCAGTACTTC. This codes for CASGLVLTRERIHEQYF. The chain carries TRBV12-5 and TRBJ2-7; tentative D call: TRBD2 (5 bases). V was shortened by 0 bases and J by 5 bases, with 20 bases between the two germline ends. Germline V gene data show CDR1 as LGHNT and CDR2 as FRNRAP. This CDR3 is built from 17 residues.

The CDR3 sequence: CASSVANREPSDSGANVLTF. As DNA, the CDR3 is TGTGCCAGCAGCGTGGCTAACAGGGAACCTTCCGATTCTGGGGCCAACGTCCTGACTTTC. The chain employs TRBV9 and TRBJ2-6; tentative D call: TRBD1 (6 bases). Germline V gives CDR1 SGDLS, CDR2 YYNGEE. The CDR3 loop spans 20 amino acids. Deletions cut 2 bases from V and 1 base from J, with 22 bases between.

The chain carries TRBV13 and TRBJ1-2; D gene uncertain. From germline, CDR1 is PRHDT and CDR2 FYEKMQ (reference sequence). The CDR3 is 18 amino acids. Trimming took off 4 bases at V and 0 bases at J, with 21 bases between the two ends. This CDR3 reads CASSSLLLARLANYGYTF. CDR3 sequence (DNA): TGTGCCAGCAGCTCCCTCCTCTTGGCCCGCCTAGCTAACTATGGCTACACCTTC. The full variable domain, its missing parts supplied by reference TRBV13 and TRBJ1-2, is AAGVIQSPRHLIKEKRETATLKCYPIPRHDTVYWYQQGPGQDPQFLISFYEKMQSDKGSIPDRFSAQQFSDYHSELNMSSLELGDSALYFCASSSLLLARLANYGYTFGSGTRLTVV.

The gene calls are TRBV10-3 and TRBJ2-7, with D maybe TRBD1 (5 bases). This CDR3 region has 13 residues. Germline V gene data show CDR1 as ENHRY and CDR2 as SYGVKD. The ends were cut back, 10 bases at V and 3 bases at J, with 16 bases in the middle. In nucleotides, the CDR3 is TGTGCCAGCATACAGGTTGAACACTACGAGCAGTACTTC. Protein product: CASIQVEHYEQYF.

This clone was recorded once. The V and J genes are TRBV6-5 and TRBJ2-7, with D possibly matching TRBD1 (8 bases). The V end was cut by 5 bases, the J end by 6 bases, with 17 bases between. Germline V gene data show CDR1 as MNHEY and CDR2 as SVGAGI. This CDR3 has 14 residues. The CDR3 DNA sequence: TGTGCCAGCAGTATGATACAGGGGGGGTCCGAGCAGTACTTC. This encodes CASSMIQGGSEQYF.

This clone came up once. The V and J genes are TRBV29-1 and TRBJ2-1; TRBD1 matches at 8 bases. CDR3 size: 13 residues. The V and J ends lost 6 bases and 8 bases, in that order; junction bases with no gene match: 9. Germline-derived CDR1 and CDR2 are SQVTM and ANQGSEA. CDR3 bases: TGCAGCGTAGAATCTACAGGGGGTGATGAGCAGTTCTTC. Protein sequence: CSVESTGGDEQFF.

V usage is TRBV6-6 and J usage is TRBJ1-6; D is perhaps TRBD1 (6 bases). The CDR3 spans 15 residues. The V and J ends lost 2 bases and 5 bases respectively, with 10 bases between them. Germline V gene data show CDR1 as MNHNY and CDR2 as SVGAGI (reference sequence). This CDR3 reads CASSYTGFDNSPLHF. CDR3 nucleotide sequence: TGTGCCAGCAGTTACACAGGGTTCGATAATTCACCCCTCCACTTT.

The CDR3 sequence: CASSYSRVRRGYTF. In nucleotides, the CDR3 is TGTGCCAGCAGTTACTCACGGGTTCGGAGAGGCTACACCTTC. The V gene is TRBV6-5, the J gene TRBJ1-2; no clear D gene. Germline V gene data show CDR1 as MNHEY and CDR2 as SVGAGI. The CDR3 loop spans 14 amino acids. The ends were cut back, 0 bases at V and 8 bases at J, with 13 bases in the middle.

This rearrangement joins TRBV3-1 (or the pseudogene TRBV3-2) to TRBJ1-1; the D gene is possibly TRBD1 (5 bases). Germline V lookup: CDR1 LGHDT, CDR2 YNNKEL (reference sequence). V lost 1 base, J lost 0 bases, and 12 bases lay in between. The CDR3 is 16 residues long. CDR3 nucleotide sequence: TGTGCCAGCAGCCAAGTATACGGGGGAATGAACACTGAAGCTTTCTTT. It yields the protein CASSQVYGGMNTEAFF.

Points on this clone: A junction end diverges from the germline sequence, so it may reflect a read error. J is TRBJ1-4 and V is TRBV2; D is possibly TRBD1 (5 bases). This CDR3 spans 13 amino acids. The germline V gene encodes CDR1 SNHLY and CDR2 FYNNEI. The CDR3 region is CAGSWGGGEKLFF. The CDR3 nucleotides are TGTGCCGGCAGTTGGGGGGGAGGCGAAAAACTGTTTTTT.

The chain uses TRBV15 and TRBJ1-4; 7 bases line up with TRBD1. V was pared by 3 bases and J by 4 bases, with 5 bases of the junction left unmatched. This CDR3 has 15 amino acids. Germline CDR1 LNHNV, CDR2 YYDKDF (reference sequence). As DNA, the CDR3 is TGTGCCACCAGCAGTGACAGGGCTGGTAATGAAAAACTGTTTTTT. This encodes CATSSDRAGNEKLFF.

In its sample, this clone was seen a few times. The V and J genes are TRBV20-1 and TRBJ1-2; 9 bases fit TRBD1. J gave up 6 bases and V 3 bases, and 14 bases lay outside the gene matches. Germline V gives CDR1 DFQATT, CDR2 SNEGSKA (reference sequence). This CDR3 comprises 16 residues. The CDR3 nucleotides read TGCAGTGCTAGTGAAGAAGGGTGGACAGGGGAGGATGGCTACACCTTC. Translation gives CSASEEGWTGEDGYTF.

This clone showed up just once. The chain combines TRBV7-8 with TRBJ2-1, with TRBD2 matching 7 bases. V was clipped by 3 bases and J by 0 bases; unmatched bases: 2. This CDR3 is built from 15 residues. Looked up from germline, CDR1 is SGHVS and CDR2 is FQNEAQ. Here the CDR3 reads CASSFLAGSYNEQFF. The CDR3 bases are TGTGCCAGCAGCTTCTTAGCGGGCTCCTACAATGAGCAGTTCTTC.

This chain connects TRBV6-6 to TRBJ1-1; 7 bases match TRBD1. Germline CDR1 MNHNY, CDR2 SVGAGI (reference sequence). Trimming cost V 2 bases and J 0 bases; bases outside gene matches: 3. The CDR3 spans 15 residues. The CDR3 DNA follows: TGTGCCAGCAGTTACCTGACAGGGCTGAACACTGAAGCTTTCTTT. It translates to CASSYLTGLNTEAFF.

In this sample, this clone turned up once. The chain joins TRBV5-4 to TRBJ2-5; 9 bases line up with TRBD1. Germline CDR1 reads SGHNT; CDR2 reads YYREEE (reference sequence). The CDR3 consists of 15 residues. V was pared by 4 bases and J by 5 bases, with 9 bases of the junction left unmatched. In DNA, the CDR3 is TGTGCCAGCAGCGCCCAGACAGGGGGAGATGAGACCCAGTACTTC. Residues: CASSAQTGGDETQYF.

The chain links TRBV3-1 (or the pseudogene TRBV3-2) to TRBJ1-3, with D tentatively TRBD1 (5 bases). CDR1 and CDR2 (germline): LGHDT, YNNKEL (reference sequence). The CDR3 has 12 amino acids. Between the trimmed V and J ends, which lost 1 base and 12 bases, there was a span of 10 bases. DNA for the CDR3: TGTGCCAGCAGCCAAGGGGCAGGGCTCATATATTTT. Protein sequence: CASSQGAGLIYF.

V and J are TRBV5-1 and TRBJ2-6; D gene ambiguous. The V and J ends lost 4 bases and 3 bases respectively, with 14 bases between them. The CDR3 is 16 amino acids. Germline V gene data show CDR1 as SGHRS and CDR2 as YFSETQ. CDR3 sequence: CASSVSPSGGANVLTF. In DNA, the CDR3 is TGCGCCAGCAGCGTATCCCCTTCAGGTGGGGCCAACGTCCTGACTTTC.

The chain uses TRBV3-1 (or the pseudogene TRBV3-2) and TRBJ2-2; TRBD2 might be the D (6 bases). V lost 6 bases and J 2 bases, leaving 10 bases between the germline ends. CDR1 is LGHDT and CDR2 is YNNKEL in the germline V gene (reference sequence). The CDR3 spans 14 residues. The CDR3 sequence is CASSRDFNTGELFF. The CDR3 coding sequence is TGTGCCAGCAGTCGGGACTTCAACACCGGGGAGCTGTTTTTT.

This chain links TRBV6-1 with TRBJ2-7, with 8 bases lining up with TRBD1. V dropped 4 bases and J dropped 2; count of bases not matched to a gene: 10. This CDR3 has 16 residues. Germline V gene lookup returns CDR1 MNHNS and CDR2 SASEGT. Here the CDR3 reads CASSGGTGSLTYEQYF. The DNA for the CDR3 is TGTGCCAGCAGTGGGGGGACAGGCTCCCTTACCTACGAGCAGTACTTC.